This record concerns one T cell receptor beta chain sequence. These data are taken from a study of blood T cell repertoires in COVID-19. Study summary: Sample material is recorded as cDNA or gDNA derived from T cells, B-cell-depleted T cells, or PBMCs.

Original data processing: Reference gene primers were amplified, and this amplification served to estimate nucleated cell counts. TCRdb keeps only in-frame clones here, not all; method: immunoSEQ multiplex PCR. The V and J calls and clone size come from that table; D and trimming were worked out from the DNA. The sample holds tens of thousands of clones, over 80% seen once. Source material: peripheral blood. This TCR derives from an elderly woman with acute or convalescent COVID-19.

CDR3 region: CASSLAPSETDTQYF. CDR3 in DNA: TGCGCCAGCAGCTTGGCGCCTAGCGAGACAGATACGCAGTATTTT. The chain carries TRBV5-1 and TRBJ2-3; weak D call: TRBD2 (6 bases). This CDR3 has 15 residues. The V and J ends lost 0 bases and 3 bases respectively, with 11 bases between them. The germline V gene has CDR1 SGHRS and CDR2 YFSETQ.